This T cell receptor beta chain was obtained from a study of vaccination and CD4 T cells after COVID-19 (dated by TCRdb to between 2020 and 2023). Background on the whole study: Every convalescent patient had a positive nasal swab PCR test for SARS-CoV-2, with mild disease in 8 to 10 patients and severe disease in one. Post-COVID blood samples from convalescent patients were collected a median of 101 days after diagnosis, with a range of roughly 35 to 161 days. For stimulating the cultures, overlapping spike peptide pools were used, derived from SARS-CoV-2 as well as from the common cold coronaviruses HCoV-NL63, HCoV-OC43 and HCoV-229E. In the convalescent cohort there were six males and four females, among whom were two Hispanic individuals, seven Caucasians, two Asians and one multiracial person. As controls, cultures received a CEFX viral epitope pool (the positive control), an HIV-1 Nef peptide pool (the negative control), or no peptide at all. In around ten COVID-19 convalescent patients and a few infection-naive healthy vaccine recipients, the spike-specific CD4+ TCR repertoire before mRNA vaccination was compared with the repertoire after mRNA vaccination. Post-vaccine blood samples were collected a median of approximately 72 days after the second vaccine dose, ranging from about 13 to 250 days. Participants received two doses of either the Pfizer-BioNTech BNT162b2 vaccine (n=8) or the Moderna mRNA-1273 vaccine (n=2). A few convalescent patients gave samples both early after vaccination (day 14) and late after vaccination (days 161 to 241). Overall results and qualifications from the work: Among the post-vaccine SARS-CoV-2-reactive clones in convalescent patients, a median around 85% showed up only after vaccination, which suggests vaccine-specific priming. Only a relatively small number of convalescent patients were included in the study, and early timepoints following natural infection were not analyzed. In convalescent patients, nearly all vaccine-specific clones (304 of 307) were found to be mono-reactive for SARS-CoV-2 spike rather than cross-reactive with common cold coronaviruses. An increase in the median number of SARS-CoV-2-reactive clonotypes from more than 20 after infection to a few dozen after vaccination was observed, but the change was not found to be significant.

Sample time point, as interpreted from the label and publication: late sampling 161 to 241 days after vaccination in a few convalescent patients. This specimen's treatment or condition label, per the study, means: approximately 9-day PBMC culture with coronavirus spike peptide pools or control peptides (ViraFEST assay). To expand antigen-specific T cells with peptide pools and then pick out the expanded clonotypes through TCR sequencing, the study relied on the ViraFEST assay. Positive SARS-CoV-2 PCR tests in the convalescent patients dated from March to December 2020, before Alpha, Beta and Delta variants emerged in the United States. Each well held roughly 2.2 million PBMCs cultured in IMDM containing about 5% human AB serum and around 10 IU/ml IL-2, with roughly 9.2 ug/ml peptide pools added. On days 3 and 7, half of the culture medium was replaced with fresh IL-2-containing medium. Once the cells had been in culture for around nine days, the EasySep CD4+ T cell isolation kit was used to isolate CD4+ T cells by negative selection. Ficoll-Paque Plus gradient centrifugation was used to isolate PBMCs from whole blood, and the isolated PBMCs were then either used fresh or cryopreserved at -140C. In general, triplicate wells were set up for every culture condition.

Preparation of the library involved PCR. At the Johns Hopkins FTIC core, DNA from the cultured CD4+ T cells underwent TCR sequencing with the Oncomine TCR Beta short-read assay. Genomic DNA was extracted from the cultured CD4+ T cells with the QIAamp micro DNA kit. Oncomine TCR Beta libraries from cultured CD4+ T cells were pooled using unique dual indexes and sequenced on an Illumina iSeq 100. Turning to the authors' computational methods: Non-productive sequences were removed, and CDR3s that did not start with C, did not end with F or W, or were shorter than 7 amino acids were discarded. The MANAFEST web application was used to identify antigen-specific clonotypes by comparing peptide-stimulated wells against reference wells and other culture wells. To be called positive, a clone needed an FDR below 0.05, an odds ratio above 5, and a productive frequency above 0.1% in at least two of three replicate wells. Cross-reactive clonotypes were defined as significantly expanded in both SARS-CoV-2 spike wells and at least one common cold coronavirus spike condition. CDR3 homology was assessed with Levenshtein distances (stringdist) and unrooted phylogenetic trees (ape) in R version 3.6.1. The public reads were quality trimmed at Q25 with fastp and then assembled into clones with MiXCR by TCRdb, keeping productive beta chains. Here each entry gathers all rows of one CDR3 protein and keeps the most common genes and DNA. Here the V and J calls rest on TCRdb's processing, not on the authors' analysis. For this sample there are about 15,000 distinct CDR3 sequences; 45% to 65% appear just once. The ten biggest clones cover about 18% of the sample.

In this sample, this clonotype turned up a few times. The clone's antigen remains unknown. No base-level quality is on record; no much larger clone is a single base apart. V is reduced by 0 bases and J by 7 bases, leaving a spacing of 15 bases between them. Including the terminal cysteine and phenylalanine, the CDR3 comprises 16 residues. CDR3 DNA only is kept here, 48 bases in frame from base 1. Looking up the germline V gene (reference sequence) yields CDR1 LNHNV and CDR2 YYDKDF. This chain joins TRBV15 to TRBJ2-2; TRBD1 could be the D gene, as 6 bases match. The sample consisted of CD4+ T cells from blood, cultured in vitro, taken about 7 months after SARS-CoV-2 vaccination. This clonotype originated in a human donor who had recovered from COVID-19. The CDR3 here reads CATSRDVGAGGGELFF. DNA sequence: TGTGCCACCAGCAGAGATGTGGGGGCGGGTGGCGGGGAGCTGTTTTTT. With the rest looked up from the reference TRBV15 and TRBJ2-2 genes rather than sequenced, the full variable domain is DAMVIQNPRYQVTQFGKPVTLSCSQTLNHNVMYWYQQKSSQAPKLLFHYYDKDFNNEADTPDNFQSRRPNTSFCFLDIRSPGLGDTAMYLCATSRDVGAGGGELFFGEGSRLTVL.